The clone carrying this T cell receptor (beta chain) has a count of ten or more. The sample originates from a study of Graves' ophthalmopathy and Graves' hyperthyroidism. RNA transcripts were the template, and TCR beta CDR3 regions were amplified from them. RT-PCR in the first round used HTBI primers; a second-round multiplex PCR followed. From the multiplex PCR reads, TCRdb called clonotypes with MiXCR, one entry per CDR3 protein. Of 300,000 to 500,000 distinct CDR3 sequences in the sample, 15% were seen once. Trimming cost V 5 bases and J 3 bases, with 14 bases left between them. This CDR3 has 14 amino acids.

Sequenced: peripheral blood. The origin of this receptor is a woman aged 18-30 years with stable Graves' hyperthyroidism. The chain recombines TRBV12-3 or TRBV12-4 with TRBJ2-7; D uncertain. CDR3 nucleotides: TGTGCCAGCAGTCCTCCGTGGGATTTCTACGAGCAGTACTTC. Protein product: CASSPPWDFYEQYF.